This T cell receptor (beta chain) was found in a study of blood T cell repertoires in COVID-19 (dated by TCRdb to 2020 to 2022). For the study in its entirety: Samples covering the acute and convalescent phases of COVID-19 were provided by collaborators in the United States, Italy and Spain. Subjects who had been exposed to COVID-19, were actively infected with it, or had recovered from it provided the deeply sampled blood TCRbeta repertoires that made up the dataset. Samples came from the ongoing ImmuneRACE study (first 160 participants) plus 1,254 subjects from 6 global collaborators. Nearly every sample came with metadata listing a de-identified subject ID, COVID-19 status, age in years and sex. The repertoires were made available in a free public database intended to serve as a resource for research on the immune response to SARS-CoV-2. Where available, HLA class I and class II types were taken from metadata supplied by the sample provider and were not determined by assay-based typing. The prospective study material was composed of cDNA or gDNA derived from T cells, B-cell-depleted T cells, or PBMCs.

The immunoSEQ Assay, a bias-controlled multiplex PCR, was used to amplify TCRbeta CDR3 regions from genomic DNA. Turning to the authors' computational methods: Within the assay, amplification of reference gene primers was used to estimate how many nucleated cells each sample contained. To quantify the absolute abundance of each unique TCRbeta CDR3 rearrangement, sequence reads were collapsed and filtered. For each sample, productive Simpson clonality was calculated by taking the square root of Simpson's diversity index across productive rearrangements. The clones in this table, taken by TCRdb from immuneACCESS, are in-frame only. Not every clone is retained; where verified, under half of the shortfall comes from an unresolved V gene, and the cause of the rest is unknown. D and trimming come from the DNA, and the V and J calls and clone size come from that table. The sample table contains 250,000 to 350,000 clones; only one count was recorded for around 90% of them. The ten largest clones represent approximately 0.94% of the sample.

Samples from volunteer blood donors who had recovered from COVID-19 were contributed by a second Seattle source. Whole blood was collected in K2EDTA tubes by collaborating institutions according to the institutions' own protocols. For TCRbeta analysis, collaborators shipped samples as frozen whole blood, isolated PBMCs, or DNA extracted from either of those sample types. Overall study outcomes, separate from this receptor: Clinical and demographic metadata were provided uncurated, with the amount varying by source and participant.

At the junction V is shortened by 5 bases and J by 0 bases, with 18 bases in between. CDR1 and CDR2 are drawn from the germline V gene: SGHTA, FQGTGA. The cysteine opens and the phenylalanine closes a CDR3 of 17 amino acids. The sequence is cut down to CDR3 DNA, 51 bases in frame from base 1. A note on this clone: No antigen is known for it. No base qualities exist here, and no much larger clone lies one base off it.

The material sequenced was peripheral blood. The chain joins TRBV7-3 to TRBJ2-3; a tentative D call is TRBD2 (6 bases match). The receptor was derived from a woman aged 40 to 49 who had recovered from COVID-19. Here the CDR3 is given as CASSPSHRGTSTDTQYF. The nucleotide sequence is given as TGTGCCAGCAGCCCCAGTCACCGCGGGACTAGCACAGATACGCAGTATTTT. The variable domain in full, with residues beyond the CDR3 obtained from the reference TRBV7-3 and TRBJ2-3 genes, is GAGVSQTPSNKVTEKGKYVELRCDPISGHTALYWYRQSLGQGPEFLIYFQGTGAADDSGLPNDRFFAVRPEGSVSTLKIQRTERGDSAVYLCASSPSHRGTSTDTQYFGPGTRLTVL.